This TCR beta chain was profiled in a study of blood T cell repertoires in COVID-19 (TCRdb year 2020). Regarding the research as a whole: The collaborator samples originated in the United States, Italy and Spain and spanned the acute and convalescent phases of COVID-19. The prospective study material was composed of cDNA or gDNA derived from T cells, B-cell-depleted T cells, or PBMCs. Subjects who had been exposed to COVID-19, were actively infected with it, or had recovered from it provided the deeply sampled blood TCRbeta repertoires that made up the dataset. The repertoires were made available in a free public database intended to serve as a resource for research on the immune response to SARS-CoV-2. Samples were obtained from the ongoing ImmuneRACE study (first 160 participants) and from over a thousand subjects provided by 6 global collaborators. Sample metadata almost always included a de-identified subject ID, COVID-19 status, age in years and sex. HLA class I and class II types, where available, came from metadata supplied by the sample provider rather than from assay-based typing. What the authors observed across the whole study: Clinical and demographic metadata were provided uncurated, with the amount varying by source and participant.

At one collaborating source in Seattle, patients were enrolled during active infection and were followed longitudinally through the course of disease. The collaborating institutions used their own protocols to collect whole blood in K2EDTA tubes. Collaborator samples were shipped for TCRbeta analysis as frozen whole blood, isolated PBMCs, or DNA extracted from either sample type. The immunoSEQ Assay, a bias-controlled multiplex PCR, was used to amplify TCRbeta CDR3 regions from genomic DNA. Under the source paper's analysis protocol: The number of nucleated cells in each sample was estimated from the amplification of reference gene primers within the assay. To quantify the absolute abundance of each unique TCRbeta CDR3 rearrangement, sequence reads were collapsed and filtered. For each sample, productive Simpson clonality was calculated by taking the square root of Simpson's diversity index across productive rearrangements. This is the immuneACCESS table as TCRdb keeps it, with only in-frame sequences that have V and J called. A part of the clones is gone; compared with another copy, unresolved V genes explain less than half, and the rest is unexplained. V, J and clone size reflect that table, while D and trimming were determined from the DNA. The sample records approximately 240,000 clones, approximately 83% of which are singletons. Of the sample, 1.3% falls within the top ten clones.

Measured from the cysteine to the phenylalanine, the CDR3 is 11 residues long. Only the CDR3 part of the read is kept: 33 bases, read in frame from the first base. CDR1 MNHEY and CDR2 SVGAGI were looked up in the germline V gene. Deletion took 7 bases off V and 3 bases off J, with a span of 7 bases between the germline ends. Turning to this clone: This receptor's antigen is unknown. No qualities accompany the bases; no much larger clone lies one base away.

The sequenced sample consisted of peripheral blood. The source of this sequence is a woman aged 30 to 39 with COVID-19, enrolled during active disease. The receptor chain draws on TRBV6-5 and TRBJ2-7, with an unclear D gene assignment. In nucleotides, the sequence is TGTGCCAGCACCTCCGTCTACGAGCAGTACTTC. Translated, it gives CASTSVYEQYF.